This T cell receptor (beta chain) was sequenced for a study of regulatory T cells in long-lasting Graves disease. Arm-PCR of CDR3 regions and iRepertoire HTBI primers were used to build TCR beta libraries. Each CDR3 protein gets one entry after TCRdb re-called the multiplex PCR reads with MiXCR. In the table there are roughly 430,000 distinct CDR3 sequences, about 15% of which are singletons. Germline CDR1 SGHTA, CDR2 FQGNSA. This CDR3 has 15 residues. The V gene lost 5 bases and the J gene lost 0 bases, with 8 bases spanning the gap. This clonotype was seen at least ten times. Described time point: newly diagnosed GD, antithyroid drugs for less than 3 months. The TCR library was made from RNA that had been extracted from PBMCs in TRIzol. This sample was shared with a second study, whose subject was T cells in Graves' hyperthyroidism and ophthalmopathy.

The source of this sequence is a woman aged 30 to 39 with Graves disease. The genes are TRBV7-2 and TRBJ2-6; D is unresolved. The sample in question was peripheral blood mononuclear cells (PBMCs), obtained at new diagnosis, from a patient treated with antithyroid drugs. DNA of the CDR3: TGTGCCAGCAGCCCCCAGGCCTCTGGGGCCAACGTCCTGACTTTC. It encodes CASSPQASGANVLTF.